This is a list of T cell receptor beta chains from one sample in a study of T cells after yellow fever vaccination. From the 5' RACE reads, TCRdb called clonotypes with MiXCR, one entry per CDR3 protein. The data show roughly 160,000 distinct CDR3 sequences, approximately 9.7% seen once. The sample here was CD8+ T cells sorted from PBMCs, taken 45 days after the yellow fever booster vaccination. The origin of the receptors is a man aged 18 to 30 who received the YFV17D yellow fever vaccine. CDR3s include the opening cysteine and the closing phenylalanine or tryptophan. Fields, in order: J gene, clone size, V gene, D gene, CDR3 DNA, CDR3 protein. A D gene is named only where the DNA matches it firmly. Clone size, where shown, is once, few, many, or a class for clones that have expanded.

TRBJ2-3 many TRBV4-3 TRBD2 TGCGCCAGCAGCCAAATCCTAGCGGGGGTCACAGATACGCAGTATTTT CASSQILAGVTDTQYF
TRBJ2-7 few TRBV19 - TGTGCCAGTAAATACCCAGCAGGGGAGCAGTACTTC CASKYPAGEQYF
TRBJ1-2 - TRBV27 - TGTGCCAGCACTAAACGGACAGATCCTGGCTACACCTTC CASTKRTDPGYTF
TRBJ2-6 - TRBV4-1 TRBD1 TGCGCCAGCAGCCTGGGTCGGGACAGGGCCTCTGGGGCCAACGTCCTGACTTTC CASSLGRDRASGANVLTF
TRBJ2-4 - TRBV6-5 - TGTGCCAGCACCGATACGACAGGAAACTCCAAAAACATTCAGTACTTC CASTDTTGNSKNIQYF
TRBJ1-5 once TRBV4-3 - TGCGCCAGCAGCCAAGATCCGGTTAGCAATCAGCCCCAGCATTTT CASSQDPVSNQPQHF
TRBJ2-2 few TRBV4-1 - TGCGCCAGCAGCCAAGTTGAGGGACCCACCGGGGAGCTGTTTTTT CASSQVEGPTGELFF
TRBJ1-2 - TRBV29-1 - TGCAGCCCCGCGGACAGTTTCTATGGCTACACCTTC CSPADSFYGYTF
TRBJ1-2 many TRBV6-2/TRBV6-3 - TGTGCCAGCAGTTACGGACGGGATGGCTACACCTTC CASSYGRDGYTF
TRBJ2-3 - TRBV5-6 - TGTGCCAGCAGCTGGTTTCCCTCGAGGAGCACAGATACGCAGTATTTT CASSWFPSRSTDTQYF
TRBJ2-7 many TRBV27 - TGTGCCAGCAGTTTTGGCTCGGGCGGCAACGAGCAGTACTTC CASSFGSGGNEQYF
TRBJ1-1 few TRBV7-6 - TGTGCCAGCAGCTTGAGGGGACGGATGAACACTGAAGCTTTCTTT CASSLRGRMNTEAFF
TRBJ2-1 - TRBV9 TRBD1 TGTGCCAGCGCGCCGAGGACAGGGTACAATGAGCAGTTCTTC CASAPRTGYNEQFF
TRBJ2-7 few TRBV6-2/TRBV6-3 TRBD2 TGTGCCAGCAGTTACATTTTGGGGGGGAGCTCCTACGAGCAGTACTTC CASSYILGGSSYEQYF
TRBJ2-2 - TRBV5-1 - TGCGCCAGCAGCTTGGTTTACGGGGACACCGGGGAGCTGTTTTTT CASSLVYGDTGELFF
TRBJ2-1 few TRBV12-3/TRBV12-4 TRBD1 TGTGCCAGCAGTCCCCCGGGACAGATTGTCAATGAGCAGTTCTTC CASSPPGQIVNEQFF
TRBJ2-1 many TRBV12-3/TRBV12-4 TRBD2 TGTGCCAGCAGTTTTGCTAGCGGGGGGGCTAATGAGCAGTTCTTC CASSFASGGANEQFF
TRBJ1-2 few TRBV5-4 - TGTGCCAGCAGCACTAGAGAGAGCTATGGCTACACCTTC CASSTRESYGYTF
TRBJ1-1 - TRBV7-9 - TGTGCCAGCAGACTGGACACACTGAACACTGAAGCTTTCTTT CASRLDTLNTEAFF
TRBJ2-7 - TRBV20-1 - TGCAGTGCCCCCGGCAGGGAAAGGTACGAGCAGTACTTC CSAPGRERYEQYF
TRBJ2-2 few TRBV13 - TGTGCCAGCAGCTCCACAGAGGGAAGGGGATCCGGGGAGCTGTTTTTT CASSSTEGRGSGELFF
TRBJ1-2 many TRBV9 - TGTGCCAGCAGCGCCGCGGAGAGGGGGTTGGGTAACTATGGCTACACCTTC CASSAAERGLGNYGYTF
TRBJ2-1 - TRBV29-1 - TGCAGCGTTGCGCGCGGGGAATACAATGAGCAGTTCTTC CSVARGEYNEQFF
TRBJ1-1 few TRBV5-1 - TGCGCCAGCAGCCCCCGACAGAACACTGAAGCTTTCTTT CASSPRQNTEAFF
TRBJ1-2 - TRBV9 - TGTGCCAGCAGCGCTCAGGGTGTCTATGGCTACACCTTC CASSAQGVYGYTF
TRBJ2-7 few TRBV29-1 - TGCAGCGCCGAGATGACCGAGTCCTACGAGCAGTACTTC CSAEMTESYEQYF
TRBJ2-7 - TRBV12-3/TRBV12-4 TRBD1 TGTGCCAGCAGTCTAGGCCCGGGGACAGACTACTACGAGCAGTACTTC CASSLGPGTDYYEQYF
TRBJ2-5 many TRBV7-2 - TGTGCCAGCAGCTTAGGGTCCCTGTTCCAAGAGACCCAGTACTTC CASSLGSLFQETQYF